Following are 27 T cell receptor beta chains from one sample sequenced in a study of blood T cell repertoires in COVID-19. TCRdb keeps only in-frame clones here, not all; method: immunoSEQ multiplex PCR. The sample consists of some 170,000 clones, roughly 88% of them appearing once. Sequenced sample: peripheral blood. The source of these receptors is a woman older than 75 with active or convalescent COVID-19.

This sequence joins TRBV30 and TRBJ1-4, with a weak D call TRBD1 (5 bases). Germline CDR1 GTSNPN, CDR2 SVGIG (reference sequence). This CDR3 region has 14 residues. V gave up 0 bases and J gave up 8 bases, with 13 bases separating them. The CDR3 loop reads CAWSVTGVREKLFF. CDR3 sequence (DNA): TGTGCCTGGAGTGTAACAGGCGTACGGGAAAAACTGTTTTTT. Combining the CDR3 with reference TRBV30 and TRBJ1-4 gives the whole variable domain SQTIHQWPATLVQPVGSPLSLECTVEGTSNPNLYWYRQAAGRGLQLLFYSVGIGQISSEVPQNLSASRPQDRQFILSSKKLLLSDSGFYLCAWSVTGVREKLFFGSGTQLSVL.

The chain uses TRBV6-6 and TRBJ2-6, with 9 bases identical to TRBD2. The CDR3 consists of 17 residues. V was clipped by 5 bases and J by 0 bases; unmatched bases: 5. The germline CDR1 and CDR2 sequences are MNHNY and SVGAGI (reference sequence). The CDR3 sequence: CASSPSGISSGANVLTF. In DNA form, the CDR3 reads TGTGCCAGCAGTCCTAGCGGGATAAGCTCTGGGGCCAACGTCCTGACTTTC.

The table lists this clone with many counts. The chain employs TRBV7-3 and TRBJ1-6; TRBD1 matches 7 bases. There are 14 residues in the CDR3. Germline V gives CDR1 SGHTA, CDR2 FQGTGA. The junction had 4 bases not matched to a gene; V was cut back by 7 bases and J by 4 bases. The chain's CDR3 is CASKTGAYNSPLHF. In DNA, the CDR3 is TGTGCCAGCAAAACAGGGGCATATAATTCACCCCTCCACTTT.

Concerning this clone itself: This may be a read error, as it is one base from a much larger clone. The V gene is TRBV11-3, the J gene TRBJ1-3; D might be TRBD1 (5 bases). CDR1 is SGHNT, CDR2 YENEEA, per germline. This CDR3 is 14 amino acids long. Trimming removed 2 bases from V and 0 bases from J, with 5 bases in between. As DNA, the CDR3 is TGTGCCAGCAGCTTACAGGGCTCTGGAAACACCATATATTTT. This translates into CASSLQGSGNTIYF.

The gene calls are TRBV7-2 and TRBJ1-1, with D uncertain. The CDR3 totals 13 residues. The ends were cut back, 1 base at V and 4 bases at J, with 7 bases in the middle. Per germline, CDR1 SGHTA and CDR2 FQGNSA. The CDR3 protein is CASSLGGFTEAFF. The DNA for the CDR3 is TGTGCCAGCAGCTTAGGAGGGTTCACTGAAGCTTTCTTT.

The gene calls are TRBV5-4 and TRBJ1-4, with a possible D match to TRBD1 (6 bases). V dropped 5 bases and J dropped 7 bases, with 12 bases sitting between them. Germline V gives CDR1 SGHNT, CDR2 YYREEE (reference sequence). The CDR3 runs to 13 residues. DNA for the CDR3: TGTGCCAGCAGACAGGGTTTGGGTGAAAAACTGTTTTTT. Protein product: CASRQGLGEKLFF.

The rearrangement uses TRBV19 and TRBJ1-3, with D tentatively TRBD1 (6 bases). Trimming took 5 bases from V and 4 from J, leaving 9 bases between them. Germline V gene lookup returns CDR1 LNHDA and CDR2 SQIVND (reference sequence). This CDR3 spans 13 amino acids. CDR3 protein: CASSPTGGNTIYF. CDR3 in DNA: TGTGCCAGTAGTCCGACAGGAGGAAACACCATATATTTT.

The chain carries TRBV25-1 and TRBJ1-1, with D tentatively TRBD1 (6 bases). Trimming removed 7 bases from V and 11 bases from J, with 20 bases in between. The CDR3 is 13 residues long. Germline CDR1 MGHDK, CDR2 SYGVNS. The CDR3 region has the DNA TGTGCCAGCACGGGCAAAGGGGGTTTCGGGGCTTTCTTT. The encoded protein is CASTGKGGFGAFF. Full variable domain (missing parts from reference TRBV25-1 and TRBJ1-1): EADIYQTPRYLVIGTGKKITLECSQTMGHDKMYWYQQDPGMELHLIHYSYGVNSTEKGDLSSESTVSRIRTEHFPLTLESARPSHTSQYLCASTGKGGFGAFFGQGTRLTVV.

The chain uses TRBV19 and TRBJ1-2; 7 positions agree with TRBD1. Trimming cost V 3 bases and J 4 bases; bases outside gene matches: 5. This CDR3 spans 14 amino acids. Germline-derived CDR1 and CDR2 are LNHDA and SQIVND (reference sequence). The CDR3 sequence: CASSIPDRSYGYTF. For the CDR3, the DNA is TGTGCCAGTAGTATCCCGGACAGGTCCTATGGCTACACCTTC. Complete variable domain (other parts from reference TRBV19 and TRBJ1-2): DGGITQSPKYLFRKEGQNVTLSCEQNLNHDAMYWYRQDPGQGLRLIYYSQIVNDFQKGDIAEGYSVSREKKESFPLTVTSAQKNPTAFYLCASSIPDRSYGYTFGSGTRLTVV.

The chain employs TRBV19 and TRBJ1-1; D unresolved. The CDR3 covers 13 residues. Per germline, CDR1 LNHDA and CDR2 SQIVND (reference sequence). Trimming took off 3 bases at V and 2 bases at J, with 7 bases between the two ends. The CDR3: CASSMDYNTEAFF. The CDR3 DNA is TGTGCCAGTAGTATGGACTACAACACTGAAGCTTTCTTT.

The chain carries TRBV19 and TRBJ1-5, with 7 bases matching TRBD1. Germline loops: CDR1 LNHDA, CDR2 SQIVND (reference sequence). The V segment lost 3 bases and the J segment 3 bases; nucleotides outside the gene matches: 5. CDR3 length: 15 residues. The DNA of the CDR3 is TGTGCCAGTAGTATTGACAGGGACGACAATCAGCCCCAGCATTTT. Translated, it gives CASSIDRDDNQPQHF.

This chain joins TRBV4-3 and TRBJ2-7, with 7 bases fitting TRBD1. After removal of 4 bases from V and 0 bases from J, the junction contained 3 bases not matched to a gene. There are 14 residues in the CDR3. Germline-derived CDR1 and CDR2 are LGHNA and YSLEER. CDR3 bases: TGCGCCAGCAGCCTGGGACAGTTCTCCTACGAGCAGTACTTC. This gives the protein CASSLGQFSYEQYF.

V and J are TRBV7-2 and TRBJ2-3; TRBD1 aligns across 7 bases. CDR1 SGHTA and CDR2 FQGNSA come from the germline V gene. V shed 2 bases and J 2 bases; nucleotides not matched to a gene: 1. The CDR3 is made up of 14 amino acids. In DNA, the CDR3 is TGTGCCAGCAGCTTAAAGGGGGCCACAGATACGCAGTATTTT. Amino acids: CASSLKGATDTQYF.

This clone was seen just once. This sequence joins TRBV21-1 and TRBJ2-5; TRBD1 is the table's D call and was not checked against the DNA. TRBV21-1 is a pseudogene locus. The CDR3 has 14 amino acids. In nucleotides, the CDR3 is TGTGCCAGCAGCCTCCGGACAGGGGGGGAGACCCAGTACTTC. Residues: CASSLRTGGETQYF.

The chain employs TRBV18 and TRBJ1-2; 7 bases align to TRBD1. The CDR3 has 13 amino acids. The V and J ends lost 1 base and 8 bases, in that order; junction bases with no gene match: 4. CDR1 KGHSH and CDR2 LQKENI come from the germline V gene. Here the CDR3 reads CASSPRQGEGYTF. CDR3 DNA sequence: TGTGCCAGCTCACCACGGCAGGGGGAGGGCTACACCTTC.

The chain is built from TRBV13 and TRBJ2-7; 7 positions match TRBD1. The CDR3 has 16 residues. Germline V gene sequence: CDR1 PRHDT, CDR2 FYEKMQ (reference sequence). V lost 0 bases and J lost 2; bases outside the gene matches: 7. The CDR3 nucleotides are TGTGCCAGCAGCTTAGGTAAGAGGGGGCGGCCCTACGAGCAGTACTTC. It codes for CASSLGKRGRPYEQYF.

This clone was seen only once. V is TRBV9 and J is TRBJ2-7, with 7 positions matching TRBD1. The J segment lost 4 bases and the V segment lost 3 bases, leaving 10 bases of the junction unmatched. This CDR3 is 15 amino acids long. Looked up from germline, CDR1 is SGDLS and CDR2 is YYNGEE. CDR3 residues: CASSASPGQQYEQYF. The DNA of the CDR3 is TGTGCCAGCAGCGCAAGCCCGGGACAGCAGTACGAGCAGTACTTC. The full variable domain, completed using reference TRBV9 and TRBJ2-7, is DSGVTQTPKHLITATGQRVTLRCSPRSGDLSVYWYQQSLDQGLQFLIQYYNGEERAKGNILERFSAQQFPDLHSELNLSSLELGDSALYFCASSASPGQQYEQYFGPGTRLTVT.

V gene TRBV3-1 (or the pseudogene TRBV3-2) combines with J gene TRBJ2-1; D is undetermined. V shed 2 bases and J shed 10 bases, with 18 bases lying between them. The CDR3 runs to 15 residues. The germline gives CDR1 LGHDT, CDR2 YNNKEL (reference sequence). CDR3 residues: CASSQSLGTAPEQFF. In DNA form, the CDR3 reads TGTGCCAGCAGCCAATCACTCGGTACTGCCCCGGAGCAGTTCTTC.

This clone showed up just once. The V call is TRBV7-2, the J call TRBJ1-6; 10 nucleotides align to TRBD1. This CDR3 is 18 amino acids long. Germline CDR1 SGHTA, CDR2 FQGNSA. Losses at the gene ends were 1 base for V and 7 bases for J; bases not matched to a gene: 10. The chain's CDR3 is CASSLEAVTGQGNSPLHF. As DNA, the CDR3 is TGTGCCAGCAGCTTAGAGGCTGTGACGGGACAGGGGAATTCACCCCTCCACTTT.

The chain joins TRBV19 to TRBJ1-3; D perhaps matches TRBD1 (6 bases). The CDR3 runs 16 residues. V lost 5 bases to trimming and J lost 4 bases, with 18 bases between them. Germline values: CDR1 LNHDA, CDR2 SQIVND (reference sequence). DNA for the CDR3: TGTGCCAGTAGTCGCCTAAACAGGGTGCGGGGAAACACCATATATTTT. It is translated as CASSRLNRVRGNTIYF.

This clone appeared a single time. At one end the junction does not follow the germline gene, possibly because of a read error. The J gene is TRBJ1-4, the V gene TRBV4-1, with 9 bases identical to TRBD1. The germline CDR1 and CDR2 sequences are MGHRA and YSYEKL. CDR3 length: 11 residues. CDR3 coding DNA: TGCGCCAGCAGCCAAGGCCGGGACAGGGTTTTT. This gives the protein CASSQGRDRVF.

In this sample, this clone turned up a few times. V usage is TRBV28 and J usage is TRBJ2-7; TRBD2 might be the D (5 bases). Deletions cut 7 bases from V and 1 base from J, with 11 bases between. Germline lookup yields CDR1 MDHEN and CDR2 SYDVKM. This CDR3 contains 13 residues. The CDR3 loop is CASNRGPSYEQYF. DNA of the CDR3: TGTGCCAGCAACCGGGGTCCTTCCTACGAGCAGTACTTC.

The chain is built from TRBV7-2 and TRBJ2-5, with 12 bases identical to TRBD2. Losses at the gene ends were 3 bases for V and 6 bases for J; bases not matched to a gene: 2. The CDR3 consists of 14 residues. From germline, CDR1 is SGHTA and CDR2 FQGNSA. The CDR3 nucleotides are TGTGCCAGCAGCTTCGGACTAGCGGGAAAGACCCAGTACTTC. Its translation is CASSFGLAGKTQYF.

This chain uses TRBV25-1 with TRBJ1-5; TRBD1 aligns across 8 bases. Per the germline V gene, CDR1 is MGHDK and CDR2 is SYGVNS. J was trimmed by 6 bases and V by 7 bases; bases with no gene match: 11. The CDR3 is 15 amino acids. CDR3 nucleotide sequence: TGTGCCAGCATTCGACAGGGGCTCGGCGGTCAGCCCCAGCATTTT. Protein sequence: CASIRQGLGGQPQHF.

The rearrangement joins TRBV6-5 to TRBJ1-1; 8 positions match TRBD1. Germline CDR1 reads MNHEY; CDR2 reads SVGAGI. This CDR3 is built from 14 residues. V dropped 6 bases and J dropped 1; count of bases not matched to a gene: 4. CDR3 in amino acids: CASRGTGENTEAFF. The CDR3 DNA sequence: TGTGCCAGCAGAGGGACAGGAGAGAACACTGAAGCTTTCTTT.

This chain uses TRBV4-1 with TRBJ1-2; a weak D match, TRBD1 (5 bases). The V end was cut by 0 bases, the J end by 6 bases, with 11 bases between. Germline-derived CDR1 and CDR2 are MGHRA and YSYEKL. The CDR3 spans 14 residues. The CDR3 sequence is CASSQEIRVDGYTF. The CDR3 nucleotides read TGCGCCAGCAGCCAAGAAATCAGGGTTGATGGCTACACCTTC.

V and J are TRBV18 and TRBJ2-2; D is perhaps TRBD1 (6 bases). The CDR3 contains 17 residues. Germline assignment: CDR1 KGHSH and CDR2 LQKENI. V shed 2 bases and J shed 5 bases, with 18 bases lying between them. Here the CDR3 reads CASSPRSQGPGTGELFF. In nucleotides, the CDR3 is TGTGCCAGCTCACCAAGATCCCAGGGGCCGGGGACCGGGGAGCTGTTTTTT.